This TCR beta chain was identified during a study of Graves' ophthalmopathy and Graves' hyperthyroidism. Amplification from RNA transcripts yielded the TCR beta CDR3 regions. HTBI primers served in a first-round RT-PCR, which a second-round multiplex PCR followed. Each CDR3 protein gets one entry after TCRdb re-called the multiplex PCR reads with MiXCR. The table includes about 660,000 distinct CDR3 sequences, about 40% detected once. In the case of this clonotype: A much larger clone sits a single nucleotide away, making a read error possible. Here the CDR3 omits its conserved ending phenylalanine or tryptophan, so a read error is the likely source.

Sequencing input: peripheral blood. This TCR was recovered from an adult man with Graves' ophthalmopathy.

The CDR3, as DNA: TGTGCCAGTAGGGCGATGGGGGGGCCCCAGCATCTT. Translating gives CASRAMGGPQHL. The rearrangement uses TRBV19 and TRBJ1-5; D is possibly TRBD1 (5 bases). Germline V gene data show CDR1 as LNHDA and CDR2 as SQIVND (reference sequence). This CDR3 region has 12 residues. V shed 6 bases and J shed 9 bases, with 12 bases lying between them.